This paragraph covers one T cell receptor beta chain sequence. What it binds is unknown. The sample originates from a study of cytomegalovirus exposure and HLA in healthy donors. About the research overall: About four fifths of some 390 genotyped donors fell in the Caucasian-associated ancestry cluster. General study findings and limits: Presence/absence analyses supposed approximately even sequencing depth among donors. Later on, a genetic analysis was performed. It linked a missense variant in DCLRE1C with V- and J-gene trimming of TCR beta.

PCR amplification relied on 60 Vbeta primers (plus 13 Jbeta primers). Clones were read by immunoSEQ multiplex PCR, and TCRdb kept only the in-frame ones, dropping some. The top ten hold approximately 2.1% of the sample, which has approximately 190,000 clones, about three quarters seen once. Germline assignment: CDR1 SGHTA and CDR2 FQGTGA. V lost 6 bases and J lost 9; bases outside the gene matches: 13. The length of the CDR3 is 15 residues. The chain employs TRBV7-3 and TRBJ2-1; TRBD2 agrees at 8 bases. This sequence was found in a woman aged 25 to 39 in good health and CMV-seropositive. The sequencing input was PBMCs. The CDR3 DNA is TGTGCCAGCAGGGTCACGGGAGGGTCCACACCTGAGCAGTTCTTC. As protein: CASRVTGGSTPEQFF.